This TCR beta chain emerged from a study of blood T cell repertoires in COVID-19. Whole-study context: Sites across the United States, Italy and Spain contributed samples from acute and convalescent COVID-19. T cells, B-cell-depleted T cells, or PBMCs provided the cDNA or gDNA that served as material.

In the original workflow: From reference gene primer amplification, estimates of nucleated cell counts were derived. Produced via immunoSEQ multiplex PCR; TCRdb's table is partial and in-frame only. The D gene and trimming were derived from the DNA, and the V and J assignments and clone size from that table. In the table there are hundreds of thousands of clones, 87% of which are singletons. The clonotype originates from a woman younger than 35 who had recovered from COVID-19. Sequencing was carried out using peripheral blood.

CDR3 protein: CASSKTLGQAYEQYF. The CDR3 nucleotides are TGTGCCAGCAGTAAAACACTGGGACAGGCCTACGAGCAGTACTTC. This sequence joins TRBV6-5 and TRBJ2-7, with 8 bases that match TRBD1. The V gene's germline CDR1 is MNHEY and CDR2 SVGAGI. The junction had 8 bases not matched to a gene; V was cut back by 5 bases and J by 2 bases. The CDR3 loop spans 15 amino acids.